The present T cell receptor beta chain was sequenced within a study of identical twins. This clonotype was seen ten or more times. Its cognate antigen is unknown. TCRdb redid the calling of the 5' RACE reads with MiXCR, one entry per CDR3 protein. The sample shows approximately 620,000 distinct CDR3 sequences, 8.5% to 9.5% of them seen only once. The CDR3 contains 15 residues. The V gene's germline CDR1 is MNHEY and CDR2 SVGEGT. Trimming stripped 0 bases from V and 4 bases from J, with 13 bases between. Overall study results and limits: With abundant cord blood beta clonotypes, insertions were fewer; memory repertoires showed no such pattern. Modeled out-of-frame TCR alpha sharing in monozygotic twins fell below observed levels.

The same data also went into a second study, on yellow fever vaccine responses in identical twins. This second report adds: A vaccine T cell response that seemed partly convergent and partly personalized was reported in twins.

Sequenced: PBMCs. This receptor was obtained from a young woman in good health. The V call is TRBV6-2 or TRBV6-3, the J call TRBJ2-7; D might be TRBD1 or TRBD2, each matching 5 bases. CDR3 protein: CASSYSGVLEYEQYF. The CDR3 coding sequence is TGTGCCAGCAGTTACTCGGGGGTCCTAGAATACGAGCAGTACTTC.